This is a list of T cell receptor beta chains from one sample in a study of blood T cell repertoires in COVID-19. Using immunoSEQ multiplex PCR, the repertoire was profiled, and TCRdb retains in-frame clones only, with some absent. The sample lists about 46,000 clones, around 80% seen once, with 6% to 6.5% in the top ten. Material for sequencing was peripheral blood. These TCRs come from a woman older than 75 with acute or convalescent COVID-19. The CDR3 runs from the conserved cysteine through the conserved F or W. D genes are given only for firm matches. Expanded clones get a size class; other rows say once, few or many, or leave the size out.

size	V	D	J	CDR3	DNA
.	TRBV3-1/TRBV3-2	TRBD1	TRBJ2-5	CASSQEEGALETQYF	TGTGCCAGCAGCCAAGAAGAGGGGGCCCTAGAGACCCAGTACTTC
few	TRBV5-4	.	TRBJ1-2	CASSELLTDWPGYTF	TGTGCCAGCAGTGAACTATTGACAGACTGGCCCGGCTACACCTTC
once	TRBV10-2	.	TRBJ2-3	CASSEGQGGGDTQYF	TGCGCCAGCAGTGAAGGGCAGGGAGGGGGAGATACGCAGTATTTT
medium-sized	TRBV10-3	.	TRBJ1-1	CAISDNGAEAFF	TGTGCCATCAGTGACAATGGAGCTGAAGCTTTCTTT
.	TRBV21-1	.	TRBJ1-2	CASSKEEDAYGYTF	TGTGCCAGCAGCAAAGAGGAGGACGCCTATGGCTACACCTTC
.	TRBV19	.	TRBJ2-3	CASRTVVTDTQYF	TGTGCCAGTAGAACAGTGGTTACAGATACGCAGTATTTT
.	TRBV6-6	.	TRBJ1-5	CASSLPAGDQAQHF	TGTGCCAGCAGTTTACCGGCCGGGGATCAGGCCCAGCATTTT
.	TRBV7-3	.	TRBJ2-7	CASSLGGTTSYEQYF	TGTGCCAGCAGCTTAGGTGGGACAACCTCCTACGAGCAGTACTTC
once	TRBV7-8	TRBD1	TRBJ1-6	CASSLAGTEESPLHF	TGTGCCAGCAGCTTAGCCGGGACAGAGGAATCACCCCTCCACTTT
.	TRBV15	TRBD1	TRBJ2-2	CATSSPGGGQGANTGELFF	TGTGCCACCAGCAGTCCTGGGGGGGGACAGGGGGCGAACACCGGGGAGCTGTTTTTT
.	TRBV11-2	.	TRBJ1-6	CASSNIERTYNSPLHF	TGTGCCAGCAGCAATATCGAGAGGACCTATAATTCACCCCTCCACTTT
few	TRBV7-3	.	TRBJ1-1	CASSSPDRGGSEAFF	TGTGCCAGCAGCTCCCCCGATCGAGGGGGTTCTGAAGCTTTCTTT
few	TRBV7-8	.	TRBJ1-4	CASSPRLNEKLFF	TGTGCCAGCAGCCCTAGGCTTAATGAAAAACTGTTTTTT
.	TRBV27	.	TRBJ1-2	CASSPKTGVGGYTF	TGTGCCAGCAGTCCGAAGACAGGAGTAGGTGGCTACACCTTC
once	TRBV11-2	TRBD1	TRBJ2-1	CASSPTTGAHNEQFF	TGTGCCAGCAGCCCAACTACAGGGGCCCACAATGAGCAGTTCTTC
.	TRBV30	TRBD1	TRBJ2-6	CAWATGGISGANVLTF	TGTGCCTGGGCTACAGGGGGTATCTCTGGGGCCAACGTCCTGACTTTC
.	TRBV7-2	TRBD2	TRBJ2-3	CASSYSGVSTDTQYF	TGTGCCAGCAGTTATAGCGGGGTGTCCACAGATACGCAGTATTTT
few	TRBV7-2	.	TRBJ1-2	CASSLQSNYGYTF	TGTGCCAGCAGCCTACAGTCTAACTATGGCTACACCTTC
.	TRBV7-7	TRBD1	TRBJ1-1	CASSLGSGTGPLNTEAFF	TGTGCTAGCAGCTTAGGGTCAGGGACAGGGCCCTTGAATACTGAAGCTTTCTTT
medium-sized	TRBV7-2	.	TRBJ2-7	CASSLVSTGALEQYF	TGTGCCAGCAGCTTAGTTTCGACAGGAGCCCTCGAGCAGTACTTC
.	TRBV7-6	.	TRBJ1-1	CASSNTNRVTEAFF	TGTGCCAGCAGCAATACTAACAGGGTCACTGAAGCTTTCTTT
.	TRBV18	.	TRBJ1-4	CASSPQGLNEKLFF	TGTGCCAGCTCACCACAGGGGCTTAATGAAAAACTGTTTTTT
few	TRBV20-1	.	TRBJ2-7	CSARRFDEQYF	TGCAGTGCTAGGAGATTTGACGAGCAGTACTTC
.	TRBV11-2	TRBD1	TRBJ1-1	CASSLDRQGNTEAFF	TGTGCCAGCAGCTTAGATCGACAGGGGAACACTGAAGCTTTCTTT
.	TRBV13	TRBD2	TRBJ2-7	CASSRSLGRGVTYEQYF	TGTGCCAGCAGCCGTTCTTTAGGGCGGGGGGTAACCTACGAGCAGTACTTC
.	TRBV28	.	TRBJ1-6	CASRSGWGVHF	TGTGCCAGCAGATCGGGCTGGGGGGTCCACTTT
.	TRBV30	.	TRBJ1-2	CAWAPKGAAFNGYTF	TGTGCCTGGGCCCCCAAAGGGGCCGCGTTCAATGGCTACACCTTC
.	TRBV19	TRBD2	TRBJ2-1	CASSARGGAYNEQFF	TGTGCCAGTAGTGCTCGGGGGGGCGCCTACAATGAGCAGTTCTTC
.	TRBV5-5	.	TRBJ1-3	CASSLQDGNRNTIYF	TGTGCCAGCAGCTTACAGGACGGTAACAGAAACACCATATATTTT
.	TRBV19	.	TRBJ1-4	CASSINSLRANEKLFF	TGTGCCAGTAGTATAAATAGCCTCCGCGCGAATGAAAAACTGTTTTTT
.	TRBV11-1	TRBD1	TRBJ2-7	CASSHPTGFEQYF	TGTGCCAGCAGTCACCCGACAGGGTTCGAGCAGTACTTC
.	TRBV6-2/TRBV6-3	TRBD1	TRBJ1-5	CASSYWTGIRNQPQHF	TGTGCCAGCAGTTACTGGACAGGGATACGCAATCAGCCCCAGCATTTT
.	TRBV15	TRBD1	TRBJ2-3	CATSGRDSSTDTQYF	TGTGCCACCAGCGGCCGGGACAGCAGCACAGATACGCAGTATTTT
.	TRBV18	.	TRBJ2-7	CASSPGVEEQYF	TGTGCCAGCTCACCGGGCGTAGAAGAGCAGTACTTC
medium-sized	TRBV6-2/TRBV6-3	TRBD1	TRBJ1-5	CASSPGQGSGPQHF	TGTGCCAGCAGTCCGGGACAGGGTTCTGGGCCCCAGCATTTT
.	TRBV24-1	.	TRBJ2-1	CATGSAGEQFF	TGTGCCACTGGTTCAGCCGGGGAGCAGTTCTTC
.	TRBV30	.	TRBJ2-6	CAWSNRAGANVLTF	TGTGCCTGGAGTAACAGGGCTGGGGCCAACGTCCTGACTTTC
few	TRBV2	.	TRBJ1-2	CASSARTDYGYTF	TGTGCCAGCAGTGCCCGGACAGACTATGGCTACACCTTC
.	TRBV18	.	TRBJ2-5	CASSPTGSETQYF	TGTGCCAGCTCACCAACGGGTTCCGAGACCCAGTACTTC
.	TRBV19	TRBD1	TRBJ1-5	CASSMGRDRGPQGNQPQHF	TGTGCCAGTAGTATGGGGAGGGACAGGGGTCCTCAGGGCAATCAGCCCCAGCATTTT